The 2 T cell receptor beta chains below were found in one sample sequenced in a study of T cell changes during pregnancy in multiple sclerosis. Some clones are missing from TCRdb's copy, which holds only in-frame ones; the method was immunoSEQ multiplex PCR. This table holds 80,000 to 130,000 clones, approximately 94% found once. The material was peripheral blood, obtained in the second trimester of pregnancy. These receptor sequences come from a female donor with multiple sclerosis, enrolled in a pregnancy study.

This chain joins TRBV20-1 and TRBJ2-5, with D perhaps matching TRBD2 (6 bases). The CDR3 is 11 amino acids. CDR1 and CDR2 from the germline V gene are DFQATT and SNEGSKA (reference sequence). The V end was cut by 6 bases, the J end by 3 bases, with 8 bases between. CDR3 sequence: CSAGTEETQYF. For the CDR3, the DNA is TGCAGTGCGGGGACTGAAGAGACCCAGTACTTC.

The chain is built from TRBV5-1 and TRBJ2-2, with 9 bases lining up with TRBD2. This CDR3 comprises 16 residues. V shed 0 bases and J 6 bases; nucleotides not matched to a gene: 6. Germline V gene sequence: CDR1 SGHRS, CDR2 YFSETQ. The CDR3 is CASSLVASGMSGELFF. CDR3 in DNA: TGCGCCAGCAGCTTGGTGGCTAGCGGGATGTCCGGGGAGCTGTTTTTT.